A single TCR beta chain is shown here with its context. No antigen is known for it. Base qualities are not recorded, but no much larger clone differs from it by a single base. Multiplexed two-step PCR with Vbeta-specific forward primers and Jbeta-specific reverse primers was used to amplify TCRbeta CDR3 regions. Through the immunoSEQ service, TCRbeta libraries were sequenced on an Illumina instrument. The authors' analysis ran thus. V, D and J genes were assigned using IMGT annotation, and counts were corrected for multiplex PCR bias using synthetic CDR3 analogues. Repertoire clonality was computed in the immunoSEQ Analyzer as one minus normalized Shannon entropy. Whether a clone counted as expanded was decided by Fisher's exact test with Benjamini-Hochberg false discovery rate control and a two-tailed cutoff of P<0.01. The immuneACCESS repertoire file appears here via TCRdb, limited to in-frame rearrangements. These files lack a portion of the clones; in checked studies, under half of the deficit traces to unresolved V genes, and the cause of the others is not known. V, J and clone size were drawn from that table, and D and trimming were deduced from the DNA. The sample records about 34,000 clones, about 89% of which are singletons. Together, the top ten hold 0.055% to 0.08% of the sample.

FACS was used to sort CD4+ or CD8+ cells into naive T cells, defined as CD45RA+, and memory T cells, defined as CD45RO+. A couple of healthy control subjects provided the T cells used for TCR sequencing. Sorted T cell subsets that were not stimulated were used as baseline controls for the mixed lymphocyte reactions. The Qiagen DNeasy Blood & Tissue Kit was used to extract genomic DNA. Unmatched junction bases come to 6, with V trimmed by 2 bases and J by 3 bases. Including cysteine and phenylalanine, the CDR3 has 16 amino acids. The kept DNA is CDR3 alone, 48 bases in frame from the first base. CDR1 and CDR2 are drawn from the germline V gene: SGHRS, YFSETQ. These data belong to a study of regulatory dendritic cells for organ transplantation (dated by TCRdb to 2015 to 2018). Background on the whole study: Sorted naive and memory CD4+ and CD8+ T cells had their TCRbeta repertoires sequenced both before and after allostimulation with either regulatory or mature dendritic cells.

What the study reported, not specific to this receptor: Sequencing was done in only a couple of subjects, and the authors reported considerable heterogeneity between individuals in the alloreactive memory CD8+ T cell pool. Of the resting subsets, memory CD8+ T cells had the largest number of alloreactive TCR clonotypes. In both subjects, allostimulation led to expansion of memory CD8+ clones, although regulatory dendritic cells appeared to cause more limited expansion than mature dendritic cells did. Repertoires were highly diverse in naive CD4+ and CD8+ T cells, less diverse in memory cells, and most oligoclonal in memory CD8+ cells.

Here the chain combines TRBV5-1 and TRBJ2-5; 11 bases in the junction line up with TRBD2. What was sequenced was naive CD4+ T cells from blood. The cell subset or site tag for this specimen amounts to: CD45RA+ naive T cells. The sequence was collected from a human donor in good health. CDR3 reads: CASSFRVAGGEETQYF. The DNA reads as follows: TGCGCCAGCAGCTTCAGGGTAGCGGGAGGGGAAGAGACCCAGTACTTC.